This T cell receptor (beta chain) is drawn from a study of T cells after posttransplantation cyclophosphamide. Assay: immunoSEQ multiplex PCR; the TCRdb copy retains only in-frame clones and omits some. This repertoire holds around 24,000 clones, and none appear only once. At least ten counts were recorded for this clone. Its antigen is unidentified. Study-wide findings and caveats: Blood and skin or GI T cell repertoires showed limited TRB overlap. Donor-recipient repertoire similarity was low at 1-2 months, rising over year one.

This CDR3 region has 19 residues. Germline loops: CDR1 SGHAT, CDR2 FQNNGV. The V and J ends lost 5 bases and 4 bases, in that order; junction bases with no gene match: 15. This receptor was identified in an older woman in good health, CMV-negative, and a related stem cell transplant donor. The sample comprised PBMCs. V is TRBV11-2 and J is TRBJ2-5; TRBD2 matches at 14 bases. CDR3: CASSLTSGGANSFGETQYF. CDR3 in DNA: TGTGCCAGCAGCCTGACTAGCGGGGGGGCCAACAGCTTCGGAGAGACCCAGTACTTC.